This is a list of T cell receptor beta chains from one sample in a study of T cells after yellow fever vaccination. TCRdb processed the 5' RACE reads anew with MiXCR; each CDR3 protein has one entry. There are about 360,000 distinct CDR3 sequences in the sample; more than 5.5% occur only once, and over 14% lies in the top ten. The source was PBMCs, collected 5 days after the yellow fever booster vaccination. Receptor source: a man aged 30 to 45 who received the YFV17D yellow fever vaccine. Both conserved end residues are part of each CDR3. The D gene is left open where the match is weak. The listing skips clone size in some rows; elsewhere it reads once, few, many or a size class.

cdr3_nt,cdr3_aa,d_call,clone_size,v_call,j_call
TGTGCCAGCAGTTTATATGAGCAGTTCTTC,CASSLYEQFF,NA,many,TRBV12-3/TRBV12-4,TRBJ2-1
TGTGCCAGCGGTCTAAGGGGGAGCACAGATACGCAGTATTTT,CASGLRGSTDTQYF,NA,NA,TRBV6-1,TRBJ2-3
TGCGCCAGCAGCCAAGATGCATATTCTAATGAAAAACTGTTTTTT,CASSQDAYSNEKLFF,NA,few,TRBV4-3,TRBJ1-4
TGCAGTGCTAGAGACCTCGGGACTAGCGGGATATCAGATACGCAGTATTTT,CSARDLGTSGISDTQYF,TRBD2,few,TRBV20-1,TRBJ2-3
TGTGCCAGCAGTCTCAGGGGTCGCGAGCAGTACTTC,CASSLRGREQYF,NA,many,TRBV6-5,TRBJ2-7
TGCAGTGCTACCATCCCGGGACGGGACAATGAGCAGTTCTTC,CSATIPGRDNEQFF,NA,many,TRBV20-1,TRBJ2-1
TGCGCCAGCGCCGGGACAGGGATCCCAGATACGCAGTATTTT,CASAGTGIPDTQYF,TRBD1,few,TRBV5-1,TRBJ2-3
TGCGCCAGCAGCTCGGGTGGGACGGCTAACACTGAAGCTTTCTTT,CASSSGGTANTEAFF,NA,many,TRBV5-1,TRBJ1-1
TGCAGTGCTAGAGTTGTTGTGGAGAACACTGAAGCTTTCTTT,CSARVVVENTEAFF,NA,many,TRBV20-1,TRBJ1-1
TGTGCCAGCAGGGACTTGTCAGGATGGGGGGAGACCCAGTACTTC,CASRDLSGWGETQYF,NA,NA,TRBV11-2,TRBJ2-5
TGCGCCAGCAGACGCCGGCAGAAAAAGAGCTCCTACGAGCAGTACTTC,CASRRRQKKSSYEQYF,NA,few,TRBV5-1,TRBJ2-7
TGTGCCAGCAGCCAAGATATCGGAGACGGTGAGCAGTTCTTC,CASSQDIGDGEQFF,NA,NA,TRBV3-1,TRBJ2-1
TGCGCCAGCAGCTATGTGGGGGGTACCTACGAGCAGTACTTC,CASSYVGGTYEQYF,NA,NA,TRBV5-1,TRBJ2-7
TGTGCCAGTAGTATAGATGGGACTAGCGGCGCCTACGAGCAGTACTTC,CASSIDGTSGAYEQYF,TRBD2,few,TRBV19,TRBJ2-7
TGTGCCACGTCTAGGACAGCAGACACAGATACGCAGTATTTT,CATSRTADTDTQYF,NA,few,TRBV25-1,TRBJ2-3
TGCGCCAGCAGCTTGGACGCGCCGACGAGGGGGGAGCAGTACTTC,CASSLDAPTRGEQYF,NA,many,TRBV5-1,TRBJ2-7
TGTGCCAGCAGCTTATGGTCCCCGGATACGCAGTATTTT,CASSLWSPDTQYF,NA,many,TRBV7-2,TRBJ2-3
TGTGCCAGCAGCTTACTCGACAGTACTGGAAACACCATATATTTT,CASSLLDSTGNTIYF,NA,many,TRBV7-9,TRBJ1-3
TGCAGTGCTCCCCCCTCTAGCGGGCCGGGGGAGCAGTACTTC,CSAPPSSGPGEQYF,TRBD2,few,TRBV20-1,TRBJ2-7
TGCGCCAGCAGCTTGAACCCACAGGGGGCGCGAGAGACCCAGTACTTC,CASSLNPQGARETQYF,TRBD1,many,TRBV5-1,TRBJ2-5
TGTGCCAGCACCCAATGGAGAGGGTCGGGAGAGCAGTACTTC,CASTQWRGSGEQYF,NA,many,TRBV6-1,TRBJ2-7
TGTGCCAGCAGCTTACGACTAGCGGGAGCGGGCAATGAGCAGTTCTTC,CASSLRLAGAGNEQFF,TRBD2,few,TRBV7-2,TRBJ2-1
TGCGCCAGCAGCTCCTTCGGGACTAGTGATAGTGAGCAGTTCTTC,CASSSFGTSDSEQFF,TRBD2,many,TRBV5-1,TRBJ2-1
TGTGCCAGCAGTGTGCATACTAGTGTTGAGCAGTTCTTC,CASSVHTSVEQFF,NA,NA,TRBV2,TRBJ2-1
TGTGCCTGGAGTGCAAATCGGGACACCCTTTACGAGCAGTACTTC,CAWSANRDTLYEQYF,NA,NA,TRBV30,TRBJ2-7
TGTGCCAGCAGCCCCACGCTGGGTAGCGGGTTTGACAATGAGCAGTTCTTC,CASSPTLGSGFDNEQFF,TRBD2,many,TRBV7-9,TRBJ2-1
TGTGCCAGCAGGTGGGGGGACCGAGCCCTAGAGACCCAGTACTTC,CASRWGDRALETQYF,NA,many,TRBV28,TRBJ2-5
TGCAGCGTTGTATTCCCTAGCGGGAGATATGATTCCTACAATGAGCAGTTCTTC,CSVVFPSGRYDSYNEQFF,TRBD2,many,TRBV29-1,TRBJ2-1
TGTGCCAGCAGCGTGGACAGAAGAAACGAGCAGTACTTC,CASSVDRRNEQYF,NA,NA,TRBV7-2,TRBJ2-7
TGCAGTGCTAGATCTCAGTCCGGGACAGGGTTGTCACCCCTCCACTTT,CSARSQSGTGLSPLHF,TRBD1,NA,TRBV20-1,TRBJ1-6
TGCAGTGCTAGCCGTTTTGGGGACCATGGCTCGGATGAGCAGTTCTTC,CSASRFGDHGSDEQFF,NA,NA,TRBV20-1,TRBJ2-1
TGTGCCACCGCCGGGACAACCTACAATGAGCAGTTCTTC,CATAGTTYNEQFF,NA,NA,TRBV10-3,TRBJ2-1
TGTGCCAGCAGTGGACAGGACGCCCACGAGCAGTACTTC,CASSGQDAHEQYF,TRBD1,NA,TRBV4-2,TRBJ2-7
TGTGCCAGCAGTTACTCGGGACTGAGGGGCTCGGAGGATGGCTACACCTTC,CASSYSGLRGSEDGYTF,NA,NA,TRBV6-5,TRBJ1-2
TGCAGCGTCTCCGGGACTAGCGACACAAGCTCCTACGAGCAGTACTTC,CSVSGTSDTSSYEQYF,TRBD2,NA,TRBV29-1,TRBJ2-7
TGCAGTGGGGGGGGCGCCTGGAACATTCAGTACTTC,CSGGGAWNIQYF,NA,NA,TRBV20-1,TRBJ2-4
TGTGCCAGCAGTTTTAGCGGGTGGTCCTACGAGCAGTACTTC,CASSFSGWSYEQYF,TRBD2,few,TRBV28,TRBJ2-7
TGTGCCAGCAGCTTAACTCGGACAGGGGTCGAGCAGTACTTC,CASSLTRTGVEQYF,TRBD1,few,TRBV7-8,TRBJ2-7
TGTGCCAGCACCCAGTGGCAGGGCAACTACGAGCAGTACTTC,CASTQWQGNYEQYF,NA,few,TRBV7-9,TRBJ2-7
TGCAGTGTCCCCTCAGGGGAGATAATCTATGGCTACACCTTC,CSVPSGEIIYGYTF,NA,NA,TRBV20-1,TRBJ1-2
TGTGCCAGCAGCTCGGACGTCCCTGGCTACACCTTC,CASSSDVPGYTF,NA,many,TRBV7-2,TRBJ1-2
TGCGCCAGCAGCTCGGGGCTAGCGGGACCAAATCCCTACAATGAGCAGTTCTTC,CASSSGLAGPNPYNEQFF,TRBD2,many,TRBV5-1,TRBJ2-1
TGTGCCAGCAGCCCGGGGACTAGCGGGGGCACAGATACGCAGTATTTT,CASSPGTSGGTDTQYF,TRBD2,many,TRBV7-2,TRBJ2-3
TGTGCCAGCAGCTTAGAACGGGCTAGCACTGAAGCTTTCTTT,CASSLERASTEAFF,NA,many,TRBV7-9,TRBJ1-1
TGCGCCAGCAGCGTAAACGGACTAGTTTTTTTGCATGAGCAGTTCTTC,CASSVNGLVFLHEQFF,TRBD2,few,TRBV5-1,TRBJ2-1
TGCAGTGCTATAGCGGGATCCTCCTACAATGAGCAGTTCTTC,CSAIAGSSYNEQFF,TRBD2,NA,TRBV20-1,TRBJ2-1
TGTGCCAGCAGCGACCCTGGCGGGATGATTGATTCACCCCTCCACTTT,CASSDPGGMIDSPLHF,NA,NA,TRBV7-9,TRBJ1-6
TGTGCCTTCAGTTTCCAGGGGTCCTCCTTTTCCTACAATGAGCAGTTCTTC,CAFSFQGSSFSYNEQFF,NA,NA,TRBV3-1,TRBJ2-1
TGCAGTGCTAGAACCTTCGGACTAGCGGAAGAGACCCAGTACTTC,CSARTFGLAEETQYF,TRBD2,few,TRBV20-1,TRBJ2-5
TGTGCCAGCAGCTTCGTAGGAGATTACTACGAGCAGTACTTC,CASSFVGDYYEQYF,NA,NA,TRBV7-2,TRBJ2-7
TGTGCCAGCAGTCAAGGGACTAGCGGGAGTGCAGATACGCAGTATTTT,CASSQGTSGSADTQYF,TRBD2,many,TRBV6-1,TRBJ2-3
TGCGCCAGCCTAGCGGGGGACACAGATACGCAGTATTTT,CASLAGDTDTQYF,TRBD2,many,TRBV10-2,TRBJ2-3
TGTGCCACCAGTGATGACAGCGACTACACAGATACGCAGTATTTT,CATSDDSDYTDTQYF,NA,NA,TRBV24-1,TRBJ2-3